Listed here are 8 T cell receptor beta chains from one sample, sequenced in a study of T-cell reconstitution after alpha-beta-depleted transplantation in children. This sample's TCRbeta library carried unique molecular identifier barcodes. TCRdb analysed the PCR reads with MiXCR anew, one entry per CDR3 protein. The table has just under 550,000 distinct CDR3 sequences, around 18% seen once; the top ten hold 2.5% to 3.5%. This sample comprised PBMCs from the stem cell graft donor, obtained from the stem cell graft. These receptors all stem from a human donor who donated a stem cell graft to a child with acute lymphoblastic leukemia.

This chain joins TRBV5-1 and TRBJ1-6; 7 bases are shared with TRBD1. J was trimmed by 5 bases and V by 0 bases; bases with no gene match: 2. This CDR3 is 15 amino acids long. The germline gives CDR1 SGHRS, CDR2 YFSETQ. The CDR3 region has the DNA TGCGCCAGCAGCTTGGACAGGGGAGATAATTCACCCCTCCACTTT. Translation gives CASSLDRGDNSPLHF.

This CDR3 is CASSLGARGFPNEKLFF. In DNA form, the CDR3 reads TGTGCCAGCAGCTTAGGTGCCAGGGGGTTTCCTAATGAAAAACTGTTTTTT. The chain joins TRBV7-2 to TRBJ1-4; TRBD1 aligns across 7 bases. With V trimmed by 1 base and J by 3 bases, 8 bases remained unmatched. Germline V gene data show CDR1 as SGHTA and CDR2 as FQGNSA. This CDR3 comprises 17 residues.

Here the CDR3 reads CSARGSDRAEAFF. DNA of the CDR3: TGCAGTGCTAGAGGGTCGGACAGGGCTGAAGCTTTCTTT. The rearrangement uses TRBV20-1 and TRBJ1-1, with 8 bases identical to TRBD1. The junction had 4 bases not matched to a gene; V was cut back by 1 base and J by 6 bases. CDR3 size: 13 residues. CDR1 is DFQATT and CDR2 is SNEGSKA in the germline V gene (reference sequence).

This clonotype has just a few counts. The CDR3 bases are TGCGCCAGCAGCCTAAGAACCGGTGGGGAGGACATTCAGTACTTC. This codes for CASSLRTGGEDIQYF. The V call is TRBV5-1, the J call TRBJ2-4, with TRBD2 as a possible D gene (6 bases). V gave up 4 bases and J gave up 8 bases, with 19 bases separating them. The CDR3 loop spans 15 amino acids. CDR1 is SGHRS and CDR2 is YFSETQ in the germline V gene.

This clonotype was observed a handful of times. V gene TRBV18 combines with J gene TRBJ2-7; TRBD1 matches 7 bases. The length of the CDR3 is 15 residues. J lost 3 bases, V lost 2 bases, and 7 bases had no gene match. Per germline, CDR1 KGHSH and CDR2 LQKENI. CDR3 nucleotides: TGTGCCAGCTCACCAGACAGGGAATCGTTCTACGAGCAGTACTTC. Translated, it gives CASSPDRESFYEQYF.

In its sample, this clonotype was seen a few times. The J gene is TRBJ2-2, the V gene TRBV20-1; 7 nucleotides line up with TRBD1. The CDR3 is 15 amino acids. Germline CDR1 reads DFQATT; CDR2 reads SNEGSKA (reference sequence). V lost 4 bases, J lost 5 bases, and 10 bases stayed unmatched. The CDR3 sequence: CSATGGDRVTGELFF. As DNA, the CDR3 is TGCAGTGCTACCGGAGGAGACAGGGTAACCGGGGAGCTGTTTTTT.

V usage is TRBV7-8 and J usage is TRBJ2-7, with no clear D. Trimming left V 5 bases short and J 0 bases short, with 14 bases between. The CDR3 spans 15 residues. The germline CDR1 and CDR2 sequences are SGHVS and FQNEAQ. CDR3 bases: TGTGCCAGCAGCCCCCACAGAGAAAGCTCCTACGAGCAGTACTTC. It codes for CASSPHRESSYEQYF.

The V call is TRBV5-1, the J call TRBJ1-2; a weak D match, TRBD1 (6 bases). CDR1 is SGHRS and CDR2 is YFSETQ in the germline V gene. The CDR3 extends over 14 amino acids. With 2 bases removed from V and 5 bases from J, the gap between germline ends came to 13 bases. Here the CDR3 reads CASSLTTGSYGYTF. The CDR3 DNA follows: TGCGCCAGCAGCTTAACGACAGGCTCGTATGGCTACACCTTC.